Presented here are 12 T cell receptor beta chains from one specimen sequenced in a study of memory CD4+ T cells and cytomegalovirus serostatus. Assay: immunoSEQ multiplex PCR; the TCRdb copy retains only in-frame clones and omits some. The sample lists 85,000 to 100,000 clones; around 80% were seen once. Single viable CD3+CD4+CD8-CD45RO+ cells were sorted as the memory CD4+ T cells. Sample: memory CD4+ T cells from blood. These receptors originate from an adult in good health and CMV-seropositive.

The chain recombines TRBV28 with TRBJ1-1; 9 positions match TRBD1. The V segment lost 7 bases and the J segment 8 bases; nucleotides outside the gene matches: 14. Germline CDR1 and CDR2: MDHEN and SYDVKM. The CDR3 covers 15 residues. The CDR3 region has the DNA TGTGCCAGCAACCTCCGGGGACAGGGTGGCCTCGAAGCTTTCTTT. Encoded protein: CASNLRGQGGLEAFF.

This clone was detected once. Here the CDR3 reads CASSSNSGAGANVLTF. Written as DNA, the CDR3 is TGTGCCAGCAGTTCAAACTCAGGGGCTGGGGCCAACGTCCTGACTTTC. The V call is TRBV28, the J call TRBJ2-6; possible D gene TRBD1, 6 bases. This CDR3 is 16 amino acids long. V was cut by 4 bases and J by 2 bases, with 12 bases left in between. Germline loops: CDR1 MDHEN, CDR2 SYDVKM.

This clone is a singleton in its sample. This chain joins TRBV28 and TRBJ2-2; TRBD2 matches at 9 bases. CDR3 length equals 15 residues. V dropped 2 bases and J dropped 5; count of bases not matched to a gene: 3. Looked up from germline, CDR1 is MDHEN and CDR2 is SYDVKM. The DNA of the CDR3 is TGTGCCAGCAGTTTAGGGACTAGCTCAACCGGGGAGCTGTTTTTT. Translated: CASSLGTSSTGELFF. The whole variable domain, remainder taken from reference TRBV28 and TRBJ2-2, is DVKVTQSSRYLVKRTGEKVFLECVQDMDHENMFWYRQDPGLGLRLIYFSYDVKMKEKGDIPEGYSVSREKKERFSLILESASTNQTSMYLCASSLGTSSTGELFFGEGSRLTVL.

The rearrangement links TRBV7-2 to TRBJ1-2; D ambiguous. The CDR3 consists of 14 residues. Germline loops: CDR1 SGHTA, CDR2 FQGNSA. V was shortened by 5 bases and J by 2 bases, with 12 bases between the two germline ends. CDR3 region: CASSPRTENYGYTF. In DNA form, the CDR3 reads TGTGCCAGCAGCCCGAGGACGGAGAACTATGGCTACACCTTC.

The genes are TRBV6-6 and TRBJ1-5; D perhaps matches TRBD1 (6 bases). The germline V gene encodes CDR1 MNHNY and CDR2 SVGAGI (reference sequence). The CDR3 loop spans 15 amino acids. V was trimmed by 10 bases and J by 13 bases, leaving 29 bases between them. The CDR3: CATNPDSTSGGAQHF. CDR3 nucleotides: TGTGCCACGAACCCAGACAGCACAAGTGGGGGCGCGCAGCATTTT.

The table lists this clone with a few counts. This chain links TRBV5-1 with TRBJ1-4; D not certain. The CDR3 covers 14 residues. The ends were cut back, 5 bases at V and 3 bases at J, with 11 bases in the middle. Germline assignment: CDR1 SGHRS and CDR2 YFSETQ. CDR3 DNA: TGCGCCAGCAGTTACGACGGGGCTAATGAAAAACTGTTTTTT. Protein product: CASSYDGANEKLFF.

J is TRBJ1-2 and V is TRBV7-8; 9 bases fit TRBD1. Germline V gene lookup returns CDR1 SGHVS and CDR2 FQNEAQ. The CDR3 extends over 15 amino acids. The ends lost 4 bases at V and 0 bases at J; junction bases unmatched: 3. As DNA, the CDR3 is TGTGCCAGCAGCTCACAGGGGGCGGCTAACTATGGCTACACCTTC. Encoded protein: CASSSQGAANYGYTF.

The V call is TRBV4-1, the J call TRBJ1-5; D not certain. V dropped 0 bases and J dropped 2 bases, with 8 bases sitting between them. Germline V lookup: CDR1 MGHRA, CDR2 YSYEKL. The CDR3 spans 15 residues. CDR3 sequence reads: CASSQDAGGNQPQHF. In DNA form, the CDR3 reads TGCGCCAGCAGCCAAGATGCCGGGGGCAATCAGCCCCAGCATTTT.

The chain is built from TRBV7-9 and TRBJ2-3; D is uncertain. V was cut by 1 base and J by 5 bases, with 7 bases left in between. In germline, CDR1 is SEHNR, CDR2 FQNEAQ (reference sequence). The CDR3 extends over 13 amino acids. The CDR3 DNA follows: TGTGCCAGCAGCTTAGAGTGGGGAGATACGCAGTATTTT. Translating gives CASSLEWGDTQYF. Using reference TRBV7-9 and TRBJ2-3 for the parts outside the CDR3, the full variable domain is DTGVSQNPRHKITKRGQNVTFRCDPISEHNRLYWYRQTLGQGPEFLTYFQNEAQLEKSRLLSDRFSAERPKGSFSTLEIQRTEQGDSAMYLCASSLEWGDTQYFGPGTRLTVL.

V usage is TRBV5-6 and J usage is TRBJ2-5; 8 bases agree with TRBD1. V lost 4 bases, J lost 5 bases, and 7 bases stayed unmatched. The CDR3 is made up of 14 amino acids. The germline V gene has CDR1 SGHDT and CDR2 YYEEEE. CDR3 sequence: CASSANRGTETQYF. CDR3 nucleotide sequence: TGTGCCAGCAGCGCTAACAGGGGGACGGAGACCCAGTACTTC.

This chain joins TRBV18 and TRBJ2-7; D possibly corresponds to TRBD2 (6 bases). This CDR3 comprises 13 residues. The V end was cut by 3 bases, the J end by 6 bases, with 12 bases between. Germline V lookup: CDR1 KGHSH, CDR2 LQKENI. CDR3 region: CASSPAGFGEQYF. The CDR3 DNA is TGTGCCAGCTCACCGGCGGGGTTTGGCGAGCAGTACTTC.

The CDR3 sequence is CASSQVGVAKLFF. The CDR3 DNA reads as TGTGCCAGCAGCCAAGTTGGGGTGGCAAAACTGTTTTTT. The chain uses TRBV14 and TRBJ1-4; D is unresolved. Germline values: CDR1 SGHDN, CDR2 FVKESK. V was trimmed by 1 base and J by 10 bases, leaving 10 bases between them. The CDR3 contains 13 residues.